The 25 T cell receptor beta chains presented below share a single source sample, sequenced in a study of identical twins. TCRdb called the 5' RACE reads again in MiXCR, with one record for every CDR3 protein. The sample has around 1.7 million distinct CDR3 sequences, 32% seen once; the top ten hold over 0.25%. Sequencing was performed on cord blood. Source of these receptors: a newborn girl in good health.

The chain recombines TRBV5-1 with TRBJ2-1, with D perhaps TRBD2 (6 bases). This CDR3 region has 14 residues. Germline V lookup: CDR1 SGHRS, CDR2 YFSETQ. Trimming took off 2 bases at V and 4 bases at J, with 10 bases between the two ends. This chain's CDR3 is CASSLYREYNEQFF. CDR3 DNA sequence: TGCGCCAGCAGCTTATACCGGGAGTACAATGAGCAGTTCTTC.

V and J are TRBV12-3 or TRBV12-4 and TRBJ1-5; D remains ambiguous. V shed 6 bases and J shed 6 bases, with 6 bases lying between them. This CDR3 comprises 11 residues. CDR3 DNA: TGTGCCAGCAGCTCCACTCAGCCCCAGCATTTT. Its translation: CASSSTQPQHF.

The chain couples TRBV9 to TRBJ2-3; 8 bases are shared with TRBD2. CDR3 length equals 16 residues. Germline V gene lookup returns CDR1 SGDLS and CDR2 YYNGEE. V was clipped by 4 bases and J by 2 bases; unmatched bases: 9. CDR3 loop: CASSISSSGLTDTQYF. The DNA of the CDR3 is TGTGCCAGCAGCATCTCGTCTAGCGGGCTCACAGATACGCAGTATTTT.

The V call is TRBV7-2, the J call TRBJ2-3; D gene unclear. V was trimmed by 0 bases and J by 2 bases, leaving 9 bases between them. Germline loops: CDR1 SGHTA, CDR2 FQGNSA. This CDR3 has 15 residues. This chain's CDR3 is CASSLARLYTDTQYF. Written as DNA, the CDR3 is TGTGCCAGCAGCTTAGCTAGGCTATACACAGATACGCAGTATTTT.

This clonotype occurred many times. The DNA of the CDR3 is TGTGCCAGCAGCTTTACCGGGACAGCCAAAAACATTCAGTACTTC. Translating it yields CASSFTGTAKNIQYF. The chain carries TRBV3-1 and TRBJ2-4, with D possibly being TRBD1 or TRBD2 (5 bases each). Between the trimmed V and J ends, which lost 5 bases and 0 bases, there was a span of 11 bases. The CDR3 covers 15 residues. Germline CDR1 reads LGHDT; CDR2 reads YNNKEL (reference sequence).

The chain recombines TRBV2 with TRBJ1-5; D remains ambiguous. CDR1 is SNHLY, CDR2 FYNNEI, per germline. CDR3 length equals 15 residues. V was cut by 2 bases and J by 5 bases, with 13 bases left in between. This CDR3 is CASSEPGSPYQPQHF. CDR3 sequence (DNA): TGTGCCAGCAGTGAACCGGGATCTCCCTATCAGCCCCAGCATTTT.

The V call is TRBV5-1, the J call TRBJ2-7; 7 bases are shared with TRBD1. Germline V lookup: CDR1 SGHRS, CDR2 YFSETQ. The CDR3 has 18 residues. J gave up 0 bases and V 3 bases, and 15 bases lay outside the gene matches. The CDR3 region is CASSSKQGPGTDSYEQYF. The CDR3 nucleotides are TGCGCCAGCAGCTCTAAACAGGGCCCCGGGACAGACTCCTACGAGCAGTACTTC.

This clonotype was seen at least ten times. V is TRBV6-6 and J is TRBJ1-6; D uncertain. The V end lost 0 bases, the J end lost 9 bases, and 15 bases lay between the germline ends. The CDR3 runs to 16 residues. Germline-derived CDR1 and CDR2 are MNHNY and SVGAGI (reference sequence). CDR3 in amino acids: CASSYSSPGWISPLHF. DNA of the CDR3: TGTGCCAGCAGTTACTCGTCACCAGGCTGGATTTCACCCCTCCACTTT.

This clonotype was found a few times. V usage is TRBV7-2 and J usage is TRBJ2-1; 7 bases match TRBD2. The germline V gene has CDR1 SGHTA and CDR2 FQGNSA. The CDR3 totals 16 residues. V lost 1 base and J lost 2; bases outside the gene matches: 5. This CDR3 reads CASSLVSGGTYNEQFF. The DNA for the CDR3 is TGTGCCAGCAGCTTAGTATCCGGGGGGACCTACAATGAGCAGTTCTTC.

This clonotype was seen just once. A single base separates this from a much larger clone, so it may be a read error. V usage is TRBV2 and J usage is TRBJ2-7; D is undetermined. From germline, CDR1 is SNHLY and CDR2 FYNNEI. The CDR3 has 14 amino acids. V lost 4 bases and J 3 bases, leaving 13 bases between the germline ends. The DNA for the CDR3 is TGTGCCAGCAGTGGAGGTCCGACCCTCTACGAGCAGTACTTC. Its translation is CASSGGPTLYEQYF. Filled out from reference TRBV2 and TRBJ2-7, the complete variable domain reads EPEVTQTPSHQVTQMGQEVILRCVPISNHLYFYWYRQILGQKVEFLVSFYNNEISEKSEIFDDQFSVERPDGSNFTLKIRSTKLEDSAMYFCASSGGPTLYEQYFGPGTRLTVT.

V usage is TRBV9 and J usage is TRBJ2-2; a weak D match, TRBD2 (6 bases). CDR3 length: 13 amino acids. Germline-derived CDR1 and CDR2 are SGDLS and YYNGEE. The ends were cut back, 3 bases at V and 7 bases at J, with 10 bases in the middle. CDR3 amino acids: CASSAPGLGELFF. The CDR3 DNA reads as TGTGCCAGCAGCGCACCGGGACTCGGGGAGCTGTTTTTT.

The CDR3 coding sequence is TGTGCCAGCAGCGCTTCATGGACAGGTTCCTACAATGAGCAGTACTTC. Residues: CASSASWTGSYNEQYF. The genes are TRBV7-8 and TRBJ2-1; 7 bases align to TRBD1. The DNA end is more similar to TRBJ2-7, so the J call may be wrong. Germline-derived CDR1 and CDR2 are SGHVS and FQNEAQ. This CDR3 contains 16 residues.

This clonotype was counted between two and nine times. CDR3 amino acids: CASSQTRGSDTQYF. The CDR3 nucleotides are TGTGCCAGCAGCCAAACGAGGGGGTCAGATACGCAGTATTTT. The rearrangement joins TRBV4-2 to TRBJ2-3; a weak D match, TRBD1 (6 bases). Trimming shortened V by 2 bases and J by 4 bases, and 10 bases separated the two germline ends. CDR1 and CDR2 from the germline V gene are LGHNA and YNFKEQ. This CDR3 has 14 amino acids.

For this clonotype: A read error may account for a junction end that differs from germline. The chain recombines TRBV11-2 with TRBJ2-6; a possible D gene is TRBD1 (5 bases). This CDR3 has 17 amino acids. Germline lookup yields CDR1 SGHAT and CDR2 FQNNGV. As DNA, the CDR3 is TGTGCCTGCAGCTTCCACAGGCTTCTCTCTGGGGCCAACGTCCTGACTTTC. This gives the protein CACSFHRLLSGANVLTF.

This clonotype was seen a handful of times. J is TRBJ2-7 and V is TRBV25-1; TRBD2 is a possible D gene (6 bases). V lost 8 bases, J lost 2 bases, and 13 bases lay in between. Germline loops: CDR1 MGHDK, CDR2 SYGVNS. The CDR3 length is 13 residues. CDR3 DNA sequence: TGTGCCAGCGCAGTGGGCGGGGCCTACGAGCAGTACTTC. This sequence encodes CASAVGGAYEQYF.

This chain uses TRBV20-1 with TRBJ2-7; D might be TRBD1 (6 bases). The germline V gene has CDR1 DFQATT and CDR2 SNEGSKA (reference sequence). The CDR3 loop spans 12 amino acids. Trimming removed 5 bases from V and 0 bases from J, with 8 bases in between. CDR3: CSAPGHSYEQYF. In DNA, the CDR3 is TGCAGTGCTCCGGGACACTCCTACGAGCAGTACTTC.

The V call is TRBV20-1, the J call TRBJ2-5, with D unresolved. Judging by the DNA end, TRBJ2-7 fits better; the J call may be wrong. Germline values: CDR1 DFQATT, CDR2 SNEGSKA (reference sequence). The CDR3 is 11 amino acids. CDR3: CSARRLGEQYF. DNA of the CDR3: TGCAGTGCTAGAAGGTTAGGCGAGCAGTACTTC.

The sample holds a few counts of this clonotype. This chain links TRBV12-3 or TRBV12-4 with TRBJ2-1, with 11 nucleotides matching TRBD2. V gave up 6 bases and J gave up 7 bases; unmatched junction bases: 8. This CDR3 has 15 amino acids. The CDR3 sequence is CASSPLLAGVNEQFF. CDR3 sequence (DNA): TGTGCCAGCAGCCCCCTACTAGCGGGGGTAAATGAGCAGTTCTTC.

The gene calls are TRBV20-1 and TRBJ1-2; 7 bases fit TRBD1. The V gene end was trimmed by 6 bases and the J gene end by 3 bases; junction bases not matched to a gene: 4. Germline-derived CDR1 and CDR2 are DFQATT and SNEGSKA (reference sequence). The CDR3 runs 12 residues. In DNA, the CDR3 is TGCAGTGCCCCGGGACAGTACTATGGCTACACCTTC. Translating gives CSAPGQYYGYTF.

This clonotype appeared a few times. The V gene is TRBV20-1, the J gene TRBJ2-7; 9 positions agree with TRBD1. Germline V lookup: CDR1 DFQATT, CDR2 SNEGSKA (reference sequence). V lost 6 bases, J lost 3 bases, and 27 bases stayed unmatched. This CDR3 spans 20 amino acids. CDR3 DNA: TGCAGTGCGAGCAACGCGCCCGGGACAGGGTTTTTATTTTTGAGCTACGAGCAGTACTTC. It specifies CSASNAPGTGFLFLSYEQYF.

As concerns this clonotype: At one end the junction does not follow the germline gene, possibly because of a read error. The V and J genes are TRBV28 and TRBJ1-6; 8 nucleotides line up with TRBD1. The germline gives CDR1 MDHEN, CDR2 SYDVKM. CDR3 length: 14 amino acids. In DNA form, the CDR3 reads TGTGCCAGTCGTCCGGGACAGGCTAATTCACCCCCCCACTTT. Its translation: CASRPGQANSPPHF.

This chain uses TRBV20-1 with TRBJ1-2; D call uncertain. Germline CDR1 reads DFQATT; CDR2 reads SNEGSKA (reference sequence). Trimming removed 6 bases at V and 0 bases at J, with 8 bases between. The CDR3 is 12 residues long. DNA for the CDR3: TGCAGTGCCCCTGATTCTAACTATGGCTACACCTTC. Amino acid sequence: CSAPDSNYGYTF.

In the case of this clonotype: The junction departs from germline at one end; a sequencing error may be responsible. This sequence joins TRBV2 and TRBJ1-2; the D is unclear. This CDR3 spans 12 amino acids. The germline V gene has CDR1 SNHLY and CDR2 FYNNEI. CDR3 sequence: CASTETAYGYTF. CDR3 nucleotides: TGTGCCAGCACTGAAACGGCCTATGGCTACACCTTC.

This clonotype was seen a handful of times. The chain recombines TRBV5-1 with TRBJ2-5; 9 bases are shared with TRBD2. V lost 1 base and J lost 0; bases outside the gene matches: 10. Per germline, CDR1 SGHRS and CDR2 YFSETQ. The CDR3 is 18 amino acids. Written as DNA, the CDR3 is TGCGCCAGCAGCTTGACGGTAGCGGGGGCTTCGCACCAAGAGACCCAGTACTTC. Encoded protein: CASSLTVAGASHQETQYF.

This clonotype has a handful of counts. The chain recombines TRBV7-2 with TRBJ2-1, with D hard to call. V was cut by 1 base and J by 5 bases, with 9 bases left in between. Germline CDR1 is SGHTA and CDR2 is FQGNSA. This CDR3 is 14 amino acids long. CDR3 sequence reads: CASSLVLSDNEQFF. The CDR3 DNA reads as TGTGCCAGCAGCTTAGTCCTGAGCGACAATGAGCAGTTCTTC.